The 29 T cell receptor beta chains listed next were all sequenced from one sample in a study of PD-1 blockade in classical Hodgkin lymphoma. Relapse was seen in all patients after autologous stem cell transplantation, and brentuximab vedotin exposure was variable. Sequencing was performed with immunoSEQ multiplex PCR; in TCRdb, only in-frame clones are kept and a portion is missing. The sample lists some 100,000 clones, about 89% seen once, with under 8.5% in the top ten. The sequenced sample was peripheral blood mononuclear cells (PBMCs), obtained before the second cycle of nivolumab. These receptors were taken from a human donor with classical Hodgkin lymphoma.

The CDR3 is CASSPVYSLAGGQETQYF. The CDR3 DNA reads TGCGCCAGCAGCCCGGTCTACTCGCTAGCGGGGGGGCAAGAGACCCAGTACTTC. This chain uses TRBV5-1 with TRBJ2-5; 12 bases map to TRBD2. Per the germline V gene, CDR1 is SGHRS and CDR2 is YFSETQ. V was clipped by 4 bases and J by 2 bases; unmatched bases: 12. This CDR3 comprises 18 residues.

The CDR3 DNA follows: TGTGCCAGTATGGCGGGAATCACTGAAGCTTTCTTT. Its translation: CASMAGITEAFF. The rearrangement joins TRBV19 to TRBJ1-1; D unresolved. Germline V CDR1 and CDR2: LNHDA, SQIVND (reference sequence). This CDR3 is built from 12 residues. Deletions cut 7 bases from V and 4 bases from J, with 10 bases between. The full variable domain, completed using reference TRBV19 and TRBJ1-1, is DGGITQSPKYLFRKEGQNVTLSCEQNLNHDAMYWYRQDPGQGLRLIYYSQIVNDFQKGDIAEGYSVSREKKESFPLTVTSAQKNPTAFYLCASMAGITEAFFGQGTRLTVV.

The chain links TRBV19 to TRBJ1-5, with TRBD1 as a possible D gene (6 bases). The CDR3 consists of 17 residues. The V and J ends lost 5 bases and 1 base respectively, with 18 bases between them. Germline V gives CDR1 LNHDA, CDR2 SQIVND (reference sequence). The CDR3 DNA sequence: TGTGCCAGTAGTCCAGGAGGGGGGGGTGGAAGCAATCAGCCCCAGCATTTT. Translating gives CASSPGGGGGSNQPQHF. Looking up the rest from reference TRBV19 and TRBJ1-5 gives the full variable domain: DGGITQSPKYLFRKEGQNVTLSCEQNLNHDAMYWYRQDPGQGLRLIYYSQIVNDFQKGDIAEGYSVSREKKESFPLTVTSAQKNPTAFYLCASSPGGGGGSNQPQHFGDGTRLSIL.

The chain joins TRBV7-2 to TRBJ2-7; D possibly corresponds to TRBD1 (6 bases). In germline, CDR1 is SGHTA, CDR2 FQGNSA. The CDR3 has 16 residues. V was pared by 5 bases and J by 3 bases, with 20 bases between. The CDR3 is CASSPRRGGKFYEQYF. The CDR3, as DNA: TGTGCCAGCAGCCCAAGGCGAGGGGGTAAATTCTACGAGCAGTACTTC.

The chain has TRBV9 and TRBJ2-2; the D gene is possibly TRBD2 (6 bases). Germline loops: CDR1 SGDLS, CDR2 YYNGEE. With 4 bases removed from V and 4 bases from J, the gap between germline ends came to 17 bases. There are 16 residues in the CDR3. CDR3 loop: CASSPRTGAFTGELFF. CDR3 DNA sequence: TGTGCCAGCAGCCCCAGGACGGGAGCATTCACCGGGGAGCTGTTTTTT.

The DNA for the CDR3 is TGTGCCAGCAGAAGTGAAATGGGACAGGGACGCGAAAAACTGTTTTTT. This translates into CASRSEMGQGREKLFF. V is TRBV27 and J is TRBJ1-4, with 9 positions matching TRBD1. Germline V lookup: CDR1 MNHEY, CDR2 SMNVEV (reference sequence). V dropped 6 bases and J dropped 8; count of bases not matched to a gene: 13. CDR3 length: 16 residues.

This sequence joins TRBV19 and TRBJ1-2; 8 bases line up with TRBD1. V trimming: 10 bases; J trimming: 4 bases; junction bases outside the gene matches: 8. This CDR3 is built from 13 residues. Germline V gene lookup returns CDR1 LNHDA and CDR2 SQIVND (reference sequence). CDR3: CATEIDRGYGYTF. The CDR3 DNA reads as TGTGCCACGGAAATTGACAGGGGCTATGGCTACACCTTC.

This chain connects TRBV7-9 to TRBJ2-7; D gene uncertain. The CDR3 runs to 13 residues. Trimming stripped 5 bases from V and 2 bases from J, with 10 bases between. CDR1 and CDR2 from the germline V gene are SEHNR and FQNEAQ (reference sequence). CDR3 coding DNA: TGTGCCAGCAGCCTCGAGGATACCTACGAGCAGTACTTC. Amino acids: CASSLEDTYEQYF.

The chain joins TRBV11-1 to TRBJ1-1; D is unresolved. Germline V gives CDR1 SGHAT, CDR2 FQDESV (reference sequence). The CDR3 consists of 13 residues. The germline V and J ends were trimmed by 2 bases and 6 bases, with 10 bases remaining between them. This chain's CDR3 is CASSLLRKAEAFF. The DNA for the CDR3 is TGTGCCAGCAGCTTACTGAGAAAGGCTGAAGCTTTCTTT.

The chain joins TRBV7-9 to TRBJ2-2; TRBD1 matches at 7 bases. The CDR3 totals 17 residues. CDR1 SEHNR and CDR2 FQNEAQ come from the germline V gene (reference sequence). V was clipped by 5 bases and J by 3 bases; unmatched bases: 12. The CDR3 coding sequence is TGTGCCAGCAGCCTTACAGGGGATTCCCTCTACACCGGGGAGCTGTTTTTT. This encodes CASSLTGDSLYTGELFF.

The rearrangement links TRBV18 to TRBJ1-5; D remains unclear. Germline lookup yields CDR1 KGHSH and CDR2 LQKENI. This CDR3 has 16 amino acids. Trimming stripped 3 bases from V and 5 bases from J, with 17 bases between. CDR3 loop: CASSPFHGVRDQPQHF. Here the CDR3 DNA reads TGTGCCAGCTCACCTTTCCACGGGGTTAGGGATCAGCCCCAGCATTTT.

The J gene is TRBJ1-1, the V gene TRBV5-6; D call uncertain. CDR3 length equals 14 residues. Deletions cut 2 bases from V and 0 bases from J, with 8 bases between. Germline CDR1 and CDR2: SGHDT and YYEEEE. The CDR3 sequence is CASSFRNMNTEAFF. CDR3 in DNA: TGTGCCAGCAGCTTTAGGAACATGAACACTGAAGCTTTCTTT.

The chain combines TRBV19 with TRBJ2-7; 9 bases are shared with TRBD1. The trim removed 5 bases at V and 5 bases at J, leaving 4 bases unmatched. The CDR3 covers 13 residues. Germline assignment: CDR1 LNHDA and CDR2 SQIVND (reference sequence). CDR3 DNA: TGTGCCAGTAGTTGGACAGGGGCGGACGAGCAGTACTTC. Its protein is CASSWTGADEQYF.

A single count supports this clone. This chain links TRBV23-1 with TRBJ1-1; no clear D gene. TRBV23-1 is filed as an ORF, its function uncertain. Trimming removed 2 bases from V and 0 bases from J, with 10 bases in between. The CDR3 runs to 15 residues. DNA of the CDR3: TGCGCCAGCAGTCAACTAGGACGCATGAACACTGAAGCTTTCTTT. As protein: CASSQLGRMNTEAFF.

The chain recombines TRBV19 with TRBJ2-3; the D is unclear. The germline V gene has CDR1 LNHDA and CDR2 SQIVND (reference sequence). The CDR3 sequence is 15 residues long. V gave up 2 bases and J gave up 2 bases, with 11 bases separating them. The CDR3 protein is CASSIQAGPTDTQYF. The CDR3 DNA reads TGTGCCAGTAGTATACAGGCAGGCCCCACAGATACGCAGTATTTT.

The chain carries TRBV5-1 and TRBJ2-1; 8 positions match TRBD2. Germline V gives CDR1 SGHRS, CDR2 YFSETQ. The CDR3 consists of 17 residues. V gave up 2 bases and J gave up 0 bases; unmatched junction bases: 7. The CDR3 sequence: CASSLLPAGGSYNEQFF. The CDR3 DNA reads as TGCGCCAGCAGCTTACTCCCTGCGGGGGGCTCCTACAATGAGCAGTTCTTC.

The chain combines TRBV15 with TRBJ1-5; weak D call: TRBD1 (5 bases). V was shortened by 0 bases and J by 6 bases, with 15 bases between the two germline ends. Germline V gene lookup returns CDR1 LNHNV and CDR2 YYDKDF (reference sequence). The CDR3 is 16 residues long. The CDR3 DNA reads TGTGCCACCAGCAGAGATTGGCAGGGACGTGGTCAGCCCCAGCATTTT. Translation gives CATSRDWQGRGQPQHF.

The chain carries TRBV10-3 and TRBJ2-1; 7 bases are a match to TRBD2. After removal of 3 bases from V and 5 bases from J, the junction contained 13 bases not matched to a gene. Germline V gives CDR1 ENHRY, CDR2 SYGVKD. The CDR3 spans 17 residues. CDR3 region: CAISDLRRGSSDNEQFF. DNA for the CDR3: TGTGCCATCAGTGATTTGAGGCGGGGGTCCAGCGACAATGAGCAGTTCTTC.

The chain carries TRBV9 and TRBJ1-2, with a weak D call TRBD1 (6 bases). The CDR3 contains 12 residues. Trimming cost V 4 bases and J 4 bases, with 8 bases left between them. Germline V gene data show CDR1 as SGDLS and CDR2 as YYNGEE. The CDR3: CASSLDSYGYTF. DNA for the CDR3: TGTGCCAGCAGCCTGGACAGCTATGGCTACACCTTC.

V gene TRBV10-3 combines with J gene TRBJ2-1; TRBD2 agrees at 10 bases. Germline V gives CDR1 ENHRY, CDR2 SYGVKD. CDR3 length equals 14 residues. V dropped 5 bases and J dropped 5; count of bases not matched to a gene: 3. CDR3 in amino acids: CAISNSGGHNEQFF. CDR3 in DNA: TGTGCCATCAGTAATAGCGGGGGGCACAATGAGCAGTTCTTC.

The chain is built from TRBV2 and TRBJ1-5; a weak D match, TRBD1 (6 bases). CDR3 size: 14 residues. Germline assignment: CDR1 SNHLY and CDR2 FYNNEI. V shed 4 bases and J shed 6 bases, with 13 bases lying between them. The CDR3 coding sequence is TGTGCCAGCAGTGCGGCGGGAGGGGGTCAGCCCCAGCATTTT. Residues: CASSAAGGGQPQHF.

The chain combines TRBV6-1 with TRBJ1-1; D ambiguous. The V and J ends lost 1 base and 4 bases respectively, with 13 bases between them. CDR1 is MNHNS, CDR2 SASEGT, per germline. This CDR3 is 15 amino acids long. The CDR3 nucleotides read TGTGCCAGCAGTGAAGAGGAGTGGTCAGGCACTGAAGCTTTCTTT. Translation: CASSEEEWSGTEAFF.

The CDR3, as DNA: TGCGCCAGCAGGGAACTAGCGGGGGCTGTCTACGAGCAGTACTTC. Its protein product is CASRELAGAVYEQYF. V and J are TRBV5-1 and TRBJ2-7, with 11 positions matching TRBD2. The germline gives CDR1 SGHRS, CDR2 YFSETQ. V lost 5 bases and J lost 3; bases outside the gene matches: 7. The CDR3 totals 15 residues.

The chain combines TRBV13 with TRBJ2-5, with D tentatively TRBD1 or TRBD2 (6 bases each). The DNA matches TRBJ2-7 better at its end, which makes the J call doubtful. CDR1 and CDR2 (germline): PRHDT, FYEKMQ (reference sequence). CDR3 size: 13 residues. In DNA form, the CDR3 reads TGTGCCAGCAGCCCGGAGGGGGTCTACGAGCAGTACTTC. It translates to CASSPEGVYEQYF.

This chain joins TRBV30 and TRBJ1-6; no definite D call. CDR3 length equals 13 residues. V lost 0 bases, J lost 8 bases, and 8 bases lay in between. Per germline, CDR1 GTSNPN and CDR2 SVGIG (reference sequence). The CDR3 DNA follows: TGTGCCTGGAGTGTAGATCGTGATTCACCCCTCCACTTT. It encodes CAWSVDRDSPLHF.

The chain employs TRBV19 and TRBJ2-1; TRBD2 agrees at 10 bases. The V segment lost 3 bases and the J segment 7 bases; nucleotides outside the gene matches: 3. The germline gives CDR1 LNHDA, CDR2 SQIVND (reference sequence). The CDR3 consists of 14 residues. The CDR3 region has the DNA TGTGCCAGTAGTATGAGCGGGGGGGCGAATGAGCAGTTCTTC. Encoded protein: CASSMSGGANEQFF.

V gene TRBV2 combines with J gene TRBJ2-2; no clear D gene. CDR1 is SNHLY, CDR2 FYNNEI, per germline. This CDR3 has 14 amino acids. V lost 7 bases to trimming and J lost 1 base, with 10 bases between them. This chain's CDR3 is CASNPLGNTGELFF. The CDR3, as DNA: TGTGCCAGCAACCCGTTAGGGAACACCGGGGAGCTGTTTTTT.

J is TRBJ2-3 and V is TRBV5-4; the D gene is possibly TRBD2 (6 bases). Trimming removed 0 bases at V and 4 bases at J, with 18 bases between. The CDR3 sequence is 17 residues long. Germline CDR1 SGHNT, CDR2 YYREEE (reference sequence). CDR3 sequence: CASSLGGTAPLPDTQYF. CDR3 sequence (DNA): TGTGCCAGCAGCTTGGGCGGGACCGCGCCCCTCCCAGATACGCAGTATTTT.

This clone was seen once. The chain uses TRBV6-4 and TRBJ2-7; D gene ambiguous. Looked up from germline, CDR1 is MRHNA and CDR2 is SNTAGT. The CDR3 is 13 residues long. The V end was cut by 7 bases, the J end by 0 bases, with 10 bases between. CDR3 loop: CASTRLNSYEQYF. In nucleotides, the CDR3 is TGTGCCAGCACCCGACTGAACTCCTACGAGCAGTACTTC.